One and the same sample provided the 14 T cell receptor beta chains below, sequenced in a study of T cells after yellow fever vaccination. Using its own MiXCR run on the 5' RACE reads, TCRdb lists one record per CDR3 protein. The sample lists approximately 510,000 distinct CDR3 sequences; roughly 22% were seen once. The sample consisted of PBMCs, taken approximately 22 days after the first yellow fever vaccination. These receptors were collected from a man aged 18 to 30 who received the YFV17D yellow fever vaccine.

V gene TRBV4-1 combines with J gene TRBJ1-6; TRBD1 is a possible D gene (5 bases). Trimming took 1 base from V and 0 from J, leaving 19 bases between them. CDR3 size: 20 residues. Looked up from germline, CDR1 is MGHRA and CDR2 is YSYEKL. This CDR3 is CASSQVKGPGRFSYNSPLHF. In nucleotides, the CDR3 is TGCGCCAGCAGCCAAGTAAAGGGGCCGGGACGATTCTCCTATAATTCACCCCTCCACTTT.

This clonotype was seen a few times. The V gene is TRBV27, the J gene TRBJ1-6, with a weak D call TRBD1 (5 bases). Germline V CDR1 and CDR2: MNHEY, SMNVEV (reference sequence). V was pared by 5 bases and J by 13 bases, with 15 bases between. The CDR3 is 13 amino acids. The CDR3 spells CASSRGISGPLHF. Written as DNA, the CDR3 is TGTGCCAGCAGTCGGGGGATCTCGGGGCCCCTCCACTTT.

V gene TRBV6-5 combines with J gene TRBJ2-1; TRBD2 agrees at 7 bases. The germline CDR1 and CDR2 sequences are MNHEY and SVGAGI. V dropped 6 bases and J dropped 13; count of bases not matched to a gene: 6. The CDR3 sequence is 11 residues long. CDR3 in amino acids: CASSHGLGQFF. The DNA for the CDR3 is TGTGCCAGCAGCCACGGACTAGGTCAGTTCTTC.

J is TRBJ2-2 and V is TRBV6-5; the D gene is possibly TRBD2 (5 bases). The V end lost 10 bases, the J end lost 7 bases, and 13 bases lay between the germline ends. There are 12 residues in the CDR3. The V gene's germline CDR1 is MNHEY and CDR2 SVGAGI. CDR3 amino acids: CATRAGGGELFF. The DNA of the CDR3 is TGTGCCACCCGGGCCGGAGGCGGGGAGCTGTTTTTT.

This sequence joins TRBV14 and TRBJ1-1, with 7 bases lining up with TRBD1. The CDR3 is 16 residues long. V was pared by 3 bases and J by 0 bases, with 7 bases of the junction left unmatched. Germline CDR1 and CDR2: SGHDN and FVKESK. The CDR3 reads CASSQMPGGLNTEAFF. CDR3 nucleotide sequence: TGTGCCAGCAGCCAGATGCCAGGGGGGTTGAACACTGAAGCTTTCTTT. Full variable domain (outside the CDR3, taken from reference TRBV14 and TRBJ1-1): EAGVTQFPSHSVIEKGQTVTLRCDPISGHDNLYWYRRVMGKEIKFLLHFVKESKQDESGMPNNRFLAERTGGTYSTLKVQPAELEDSGVYFCASSQMPGGLNTEAFFGQGTRLTVV.

This clonotype was counted only a few times. The rearrangement uses TRBV7-9 and TRBJ2-2; D tentatively fits TRBD1 or TRBD2 (5 bases each). The V and J ends lost 2 bases and 6 bases respectively, with 16 bases between them. CDR3 length: 16 residues. CDR1 is SEHNR and CDR2 is FQNEAQ in the germline V gene (reference sequence). The CDR3 region is CASSLWSAGRAGELFF. DNA of the CDR3: TGTGCCAGCAGCTTATGGTCCGCAGGGAGAGCCGGGGAGCTGTTTTTT.

This clonotype was seen more than once but under ten times. This chain connects TRBV5-1 to TRBJ2-3; unclear D gene. This CDR3 region has 14 residues. Between the trimmed V and J ends, which lost 5 bases and 0 bases, there was a span of 10 bases. Per the germline V gene, CDR1 is SGHRS and CDR2 is YFSETQ. CDR3 nucleotides: TGCGCCAGCAGAAGGACGGATAGCACAGATACGCAGTATTTT. It translates to CASRRTDSTDTQYF.

This clonotype was counted between two and nine times. The chain recombines TRBV27 with TRBJ2-2, with D maybe TRBD2 (5 bases). Germline CDR1 reads MNHEY; CDR2 reads SMNVEV (reference sequence). Trimming shortened V by 3 bases and J by 4 bases, and 18 bases separated the two germline ends. The CDR3 totals 17 residues. CDR3 nucleotide sequence: TGTGCCAGCAGTTTGGAGGTTGCCTTCCACGGCACCGGGGAGCTGTTTTTT. It yields the protein CASSLEVAFHGTGELFF.

V usage is TRBV11-2 and J usage is TRBJ1-2, with D hard to call. Germline V gives CDR1 SGHAT, CDR2 FQNNGV. There are 12 residues in the CDR3. Deletions cut 4 bases from V and 1 base from J, with 4 bases between. The CDR3 DNA is TGTGCCAGCAGCTATAATAACTATGGCTACACCTTC. It translates to CASSYNNYGYTF.

V gene TRBV7-9 combines with J gene TRBJ2-3; a possible D gene is TRBD2 (6 bases). Trimming stripped 2 bases from V and 2 bases from J, with 14 bases between. CDR3 size: 16 residues. Germline CDR1 reads SEHNR; CDR2 reads FQNEAQ (reference sequence). CDR3 loop: CASSLRTTFFTDTQYF. The CDR3 DNA reads TGTGCCAGCAGCTTAAGGACTACGTTTTTCACAGATACGCAGTATTTT.

The chain employs TRBV4-2 and TRBJ1-1; no definite D call. The germline V and J ends were trimmed by 1 base and 4 bases, with 10 bases remaining between them. The germline CDR1 and CDR2 sequences are LGHNA and YNFKEQ. This CDR3 has 14 residues. DNA of the CDR3: TGTGCCAGCAGCCAAGTCGAGCAGACCACTGAAGCTTTCTTT. This translates into CASSQVEQTTEAFF.

This sequence joins TRBV7-9 and TRBJ2-7; D is ambiguous. In germline, CDR1 is SEHNR, CDR2 FQNEAQ (reference sequence). This CDR3 spans 13 amino acids. V was clipped by 5 bases and J by 7 bases, with 15 bases between them. The CDR3 loop is CASSPLANGEQYF. DNA for the CDR3: TGTGCCAGCAGCCCGCTCGCTAACGGGGAGCAGTACTTC.

This clonotype was detected only a few times. The V gene is TRBV7-2, the J gene TRBJ1-2, with a tentative D call TRBD1 (5 bases). CDR1 SGHTA and CDR2 FQGNSA come from the germline V gene. Trimming cost V 0 bases and J 7 bases, with 18 bases left between them. The CDR3 is made up of 16 amino acids. In DNA, the CDR3 is TGTGCCAGCAGCTTAGCGCGGTCGGCAGGGACGCGTGGCTACACCTTC. Its translation: CASSLARSAGTRGYTF.

For this clonotype: A single base separates this from a much larger clone, so it may be a read error. The chain recombines TRBV24-1 with TRBJ2-2; no clear D gene. The CDR3 totals 11 residues. Germline V gene sequence: CDR1 KGHDR, CDR2 SFDVKD. Between the trimmed V and J ends, which lost 6 bases and 3 bases, there was a span of 1 base. The CDR3 nucleotides read TGTGCCACCAGTTACACCGGGGAGCTGTTTTTT. Its protein is CATSYTGELFF.